This T cell receptor (beta chain) was identified in a study of T cell repertoires in cytomegalovirus infection. Each CDR3 protein gets one entry after TCRdb re-called the reads with MiXCR. The sample shows hundreds of thousands of distinct CDR3 sequences, more than 30% of them seen only once. Germline CDR1 and CDR2: LGHDT and YNNKEL (reference sequence). V gave up 2 bases and J gave up 4 bases, with 13 bases separating them. This CDR3 is built from 15 residues. A remark on this clonotype: Antigen specificity is unknown.

The chain has TRBV3-1 and TRBJ2-3, with D maybe TRBD1 (6 bases). The receptor was isolated from a human donor in good health (CMV status not recorded). Some clones in this sample may be carry-over from other donors' samples. Sequenced here: cultured PBMCs, sampled from culture after CMV antigen stimulation. The CDR3 DNA follows: TGTGCCAGCAGCCAAAACAGGGCTCCAGCAGATACGCAGTATTTT. Translation gives CASSQNRAPADTQYF.